These T cell receptor beta chains were read from a single sample in a study of cytomegalovirus exposure and HLA in healthy donors. Generated by immunoSEQ multiplex PCR, the TCRdb table keeps only in-frame clones and is missing some. The sample includes some 100,000 clones, 70% to 90% seen only once; the top ten take around 2%. Sequenced input: PBMCs. The receptor set was obtained from a man in his late teens or twenties in good health and CMV-seronegative. The CDR3 runs from the conserved cysteine through the conserved F or W. A D gene is named only where the DNA matches it firmly. Only some rows state a clone size, as once, few, many or a class for expanded clones.

CDR3aa: CASSPWGTGGTEAFF; CDR3nt: TGTGCCAGCAGCCCGTGGGGGACAGGGGGAACTGAAGCTTTCTTT; len: 15; v_gene: TRBV9; j_gene: TRBJ1-1; abundance: .; d_gene: TRBD1
CDR3aa: CASRRTSGGFKSEQYF; CDR3nt: TGTGCCAGCAGACGGACTAGCGGGGGGTTCAAGAGCGAGCAGTACTTC; len: 16; v_gene: TRBV6-6; j_gene: TRBJ2-7; abundance: .; d_gene: TRBD2
CDR3aa: CASSLFGQTNEKLFF; CDR3nt: TGTGCCAGCAGTTTGTTTGGACAGACTAATGAAAAACTGTTTTTT; len: 15; v_gene: TRBV28; j_gene: TRBJ1-4; abundance: .; d_gene: .
CDR3aa: CASSIRTGGLYEQYF; CDR3nt: TGTGCCAGTAGTATTAGGACGGGAGGCTTATACGAGCAGTACTTC; len: 15; v_gene: TRBV19; j_gene: TRBJ2-7; abundance: .; d_gene: TRBD2
CDR3aa: CASSLGPITDTQYF; CDR3nt: TGTGCCAGCAGCTTAGGTCCCATCACAGATACGCAGTATTTT; len: 14; v_gene: TRBV7-2; j_gene: TRBJ2-3; abundance: few; d_gene: .
CDR3aa: CASSTTQDFYEQYF; CDR3nt: TGTGCCAGCTCCACGACACAAGATTTCTACGAGCAGTACTTC; len: 14; v_gene: TRBV28; j_gene: TRBJ2-7; abundance: .; d_gene: .
CDR3aa: CASSLLAGQGTNEQFF; CDR3nt: TGCGCCAGCAGCTTGCTTGCGGGACAGGGTACCAATGAGCAGTTCTTC; len: 16; v_gene: TRBV5-1; j_gene: TRBJ2-1; abundance: .; d_gene: TRBD1
CDR3aa: CSVEDHGTGVDEQYF; CDR3nt: TGCAGCGTTGAAGATCATGGGACAGGGGTCGACGAGCAGTACTTC; len: 15; v_gene: TRBV29-1; j_gene: TRBJ2-7; abundance: .; d_gene: TRBD1
CDR3aa: CASRQGGTEAFF; CDR3nt: TGTGCCAGCCGCCAGGGAGGGACTGAAGCTTTCTTT; len: 12; v_gene: TRBV6-6; j_gene: TRBJ1-1; abundance: .; d_gene: .
CDR3aa: CASKLSSGSYEQYF; CDR3nt: TGTGCCAGCAAATTATCCAGCGGGAGCTACGAGCAGTACTTC; len: 14; v_gene: TRBV14; j_gene: TRBJ2-7; abundance: .; d_gene: TRBD2
CDR3aa: CASSPRTSGGARIKETQYF; CDR3nt: TGTGCCAGCAGCCCACGGACTAGCGGGGGGGCCAGAATAAAAGAGACCCAGTACTTC; len: 19; v_gene: TRBV11-2; j_gene: TRBJ2-5; abundance: .; d_gene: TRBD2
CDR3aa: CASSPIVSTNYGYTF; CDR3nt: TGTGCCAGCAGCCCTATTGTATCTACTAACTATGGCTACACCTTC; len: 15; v_gene: TRBV7-9; j_gene: TRBJ1-2; abundance: .; d_gene: .
CDR3aa: CASSLEHRDIEYEQYF; CDR3nt: TGTGCCAGCAGCTTGGAACACCGGGACATAGAATACGAGCAGTACTTC; len: 16; v_gene: TRBV7-9; j_gene: TRBJ2-7; abundance: .; d_gene: .
CDR3aa: CASSQATGQETQYF; CDR3nt: TGTGCCAGCAGCCAAGCCACAGGTCAGGAGACCCAGTACTTC; len: 14; v_gene: TRBV4-2; j_gene: TRBJ2-5; abundance: .; d_gene: .
CDR3aa: CASSLGQGENTGELFF; CDR3nt: TGTGCCAGCAGCCTTGGACAGGGAGAGAACACCGGGGAGCTGTTTTTT; len: 16; v_gene: TRBV7-2; j_gene: TRBJ2-2; abundance: .; d_gene: TRBD1
CDR3aa: CASSVSGGTGELFF; CDR3nt: TGTGCCAGCAGTGTTTCCGGGGGGACCGGGGAGCTGTTTTTT; len: 14; v_gene: TRBV6-4; j_gene: TRBJ2-2; abundance: .; d_gene: TRBD2
CDR3aa: CASSVAGGRAGETQYF; CDR3nt: TGTGCCAGCAGTGTCGCCGGCGGGAGGGCCGGGGAGACCCAGTACTTC; len: 16; v_gene: TRBV6-1; j_gene: TRBJ2-5; abundance: .; d_gene: TRBD2
CDR3aa: CAISDGISNYDYTF; CDR3nt: TGTGCCATCAGTGACGGAATTTCGAACTATGACTACACCTTC; len: 14; v_gene: TRBV10-3; j_gene: TRBJ1-2; abundance: .; d_gene: .
CDR3aa: CASSVTTSGGAYEQYF; CDR3nt: TGCGCCAGCAGCGTGACCACTAGCGGAGGGGCCTACGAGCAGTACTTC; len: 16; v_gene: TRBV5-1; j_gene: TRBJ2-7; abundance: .; d_gene: TRBD2
CDR3aa: CSVAVPGNEQFF; CDR3nt: TGCAGCGTTGCGGTTCCGGGAAATGAGCAGTTCTTC; len: 12; v_gene: TRBV29-1; j_gene: TRBJ2-1; abundance: .; d_gene: .
CDR3aa: CASSRSTSGRTQETQYF; CDR3nt: TGTGCCAGCAGCCGGTCAACTAGCGGGAGGACCCAAGAGACCCAGTACTTC; len: 17; v_gene: TRBV11-3; j_gene: TRBJ2-5; abundance: .; d_gene: TRBD2
CDR3aa: CAWSMGTGPEKLFF; CDR3nt: TGTGCCTGGAGTATGGGGACAGGGCCTGAAAAACTGTTTTTT; len: 14; v_gene: TRBV30; j_gene: TRBJ1-4; abundance: .; d_gene: TRBD1
CDR3aa: CASSPGLAGSTELFF; CDR3nt: TGTGCCAGCTCACCCGGACTAGCGGGGTCAACGGAGCTGTTTTTT; len: 15; v_gene: TRBV18; j_gene: TRBJ2-2; abundance: .; d_gene: TRBD2
CDR3aa: CASSSWGTGTHYEQYF; CDR3nt: TGTGCCAGCAGTTCCTGGGGGACAGGGACCCACTACGAGCAGTACTTC; len: 16; v_gene: TRBV28; j_gene: TRBJ2-7; abundance: .; d_gene: TRBD1
CDR3aa: CASIDAGGPDEQYF; CDR3nt: TGTGCCAGCATCGACGCGGGGGGGCCGGACGAGCAGTACTTC; len: 14; v_gene: TRBV28; j_gene: TRBJ2-7; abundance: .; d_gene: TRBD2
CDR3aa: CASSNPLRDRGLKGYGYTF; CDR3nt: TGTGCCAGTAGTAATCCATTGAGGGACAGGGGGTTAAAAGGCTATGGCTACACCTTC; len: 19; v_gene: TRBV19; j_gene: TRBJ1-2; abundance: .; d_gene: TRBD1
CDR3aa: CASNPGQTYNEQFF; CDR3nt: TGTGCCAGCAACCCGGGACAGACCTACAATGAGCAGTTCTTC; len: 14; v_gene: TRBV6-5; j_gene: TRBJ2-1; abundance: .; d_gene: TRBD1
CDR3aa: CASSETGAMEQFF; CDR3nt: TGTGCCAGCAGCGAGACAGGGGCCATGGAGCAGTTCTTC; len: 13; v_gene: TRBV27; j_gene: TRBJ2-1; abundance: .; d_gene: TRBD1